One and the same sample provided the 27 T cell receptor beta chains below, sequenced in a study of T cell responses to AZD1222 COVID-19 vaccine (dated by TCRdb to the early 2020s). This specimen's time point label, per the study, means: about 28 days (+/-7) after the second vaccine dose. Library preparation used the immunoSEQ multiplex PCR assay. This is the immuneACCESS table as TCRdb keeps it, with only in-frame sequences that have V and J called. A part of the clones is gone; compared with another copy, unresolved V genes explain less than half, and the rest is unexplained. Here the sample has roughly 140,000 clones; 90% occur a single time. Approximately 1.4% of the sample is in the top ten clones. Sequenced here: peripheral blood, sampled 28 days after the second AZD1222 dose. The origin of the receptors is an adult who received the AZD1222 COVID-19 vaccine.

The chain joins TRBV7-3 to TRBJ1-6; D is ambiguous. Trimming removed 0 bases at V and 7 bases at J, with 16 bases between. Germline V gives CDR1 SGHTA, CDR2 FQGTGA. The CDR3 is 17 residues long. The CDR3 is CASSLTSGSNGNSPLHF. In nucleotides, the CDR3 is TGTGCCAGCAGCTTAACTTCCGGGAGCAACGGGAATTCACCCCTCCACTTT.

The chain carries TRBV6-2 or TRBV6-3 and TRBJ1-1, with TRBD1 matching over 7 bases. Germline loops: CDR1 MNHEY, CDR2 SVGEGT. The trim removed 1 base at V and 5 bases at J, leaving 4 bases unmatched. This CDR3 has 14 residues. The CDR3: CASSYYSGGTEAFF. CDR3 sequence (DNA): TGTGCCAGCAGTTACTATTCAGGGGGTACTGAAGCTTTCTTT.

The rearrangement uses TRBV12-5 and TRBJ1-4, with 7 bases identical to TRBD1. Unmatched junction bases numbered 13, after V lost 1 base and J lost 8 bases. Looked up from germline, CDR1 is LGHNT and CDR2 is FRNRAP. The CDR3 runs to 17 residues. The CDR3 loop is CASGLARKDRLEEKLFF. CDR3 coding DNA: TGTGCTAGTGGTTTGGCCCGGAAGGACAGGCTAGAAGAAAAACTGTTTTTT.

This rearrangement joins TRBV28 to TRBJ2-2, with 7 bases matching TRBD1. CDR3 length equals 14 residues. Germline trimming cut 6 bases from V and 8 bases from J; bases unmatched to any gene: 9. CDR1 and CDR2 from the germline V gene are MDHEN and SYDVKM. The CDR3 DNA follows: TGTGCCAGCAGCCTTCGACAGGGCGGGGGGGAGCTGTTTTTT. Its protein is CASSLRQGGGELFF.

This clone was seen just once. The J gene is TRBJ2-1, the V gene TRBV2, with D uncertain. The ends were cut back, 5 bases at V and 9 bases at J, with 8 bases in the middle. Germline lookup yields CDR1 SNHLY and CDR2 FYNNEI. The CDR3 spans 11 residues. CDR3 region: CASSTFGEQFF. CDR3 DNA: TGTGCCAGCAGTACGTTCGGTGAGCAGTTCTTC.

This chain uses TRBV6-5 with TRBJ2-1, with D unclear. Deletions cut 0 bases from V and 8 bases from J, with 11 bases between. This CDR3 is 14 amino acids long. CDR1 is MNHEY and CDR2 is SVGAGI in the germline V gene. DNA for the CDR3: TGTGCCAGCAGTTACTCGACGGCAATTTATGAGCAGTTCTTC. Its protein is CASSYSTAIYEQFF.

The chain recombines TRBV18 with TRBJ2-5, with unresolved D. The CDR3 runs to 13 residues. The germline gives CDR1 KGHSH, CDR2 LQKENI. V lost 0 bases and J lost 5, with 7 bases in between. CDR3 protein: CASSPPNGETQYF. Written as DNA, the CDR3 is TGTGCCAGCTCACCACCAAACGGGGAGACCCAGTACTTC.

The chain uses TRBV18 and TRBJ2-7, with 8 bases that match TRBD1. This CDR3 contains 13 residues. The V segment lost 5 bases and the J segment 2 bases; nucleotides outside the gene matches: 2. CDR1 is KGHSH and CDR2 is LQKENI in the germline V gene. CDR3 nucleotide sequence: TGTGCCAGCTCATCGGACAGGGCCTACGAGCAGTACTTC. This codes for CASSSDRAYEQYF.

This rearrangement joins TRBV27 to TRBJ2-7; D is possibly TRBD2 (7 bases). Between the trimmed V and J ends, which lost 8 bases and 2 bases, there was a span of 16 bases. The germline CDR1 and CDR2 sequences are MNHEY and SMNVEV (reference sequence). CDR3 length equals 14 residues. The CDR3 DNA follows: TGTGCCAGCCAATCAAGGGAGGGGGCCTACGAGCAGTACTTC. This encodes CASQSREGAYEQYF.

The V call is TRBV11-2, the J call TRBJ2-3; weak D call: TRBD1 (5 bases). Germline V gene data show CDR1 as SGHAT and CDR2 as FQNNGV. Trimming shortened V by 3 bases and J by 6 bases, and 19 bases separated the two germline ends. The CDR3 length is 16 residues. The CDR3 loop is CASSLGLVLPIDTQYF. The CDR3 DNA reads as TGTGCCAGCAGCTTGGGGCTAGTGCTCCCCATCGATACGCAGTATTTT.

The chain uses TRBV10-3 and TRBJ1-5; no definite D call. Trimming shortened V by 6 bases and J by 5 bases, and 11 bases separated the two germline ends. Germline assignment: CDR1 ENHRY and CDR2 SYGVKD. The CDR3 has 13 amino acids. The CDR3 nucleotides are TGTGCCATCAGCGCAGGTCAAGATCAGCCCCAGCATTTT. Translated: CAISAGQDQPQHF.

The chain joins TRBV30 to TRBJ2-7; weak D call: TRBD2 (5 bases). The CDR3 runs to 13 residues. From germline, CDR1 is GTSNPN and CDR2 SVGIG (reference sequence). The germline V and J ends were trimmed by 0 bases and 0 bases, with 6 bases remaining between them. CDR3 loop: CAWSVGISYEQYF. The CDR3 DNA follows: TGTGCCTGGAGTGTCGGGATCTCCTACGAGCAGTACTTC. Full variable domain (missing parts from reference TRBV30 and TRBJ2-7): SQTIHQWPATLVQPVGSPLSLECTVEGTSNPNLYWYRQAAGRGLQLLFYSVGIGQISSEVPQNLSASRPQDRQFILSSKKLLLSDSGFYLCAWSVGISYEQYFGPGTRLTVT.

The chain combines TRBV28 with TRBJ1-3; unclear D gene. Germline V gene lookup returns CDR1 MDHEN and CDR2 SYDVKM. Trimming took off 3 bases at V and 3 bases at J, with 6 bases between the two ends. This CDR3 region has 13 residues. The CDR3 protein is CASSFEFGNTIYF. The CDR3, as DNA: TGTGCCAGCAGTTTTGAGTTTGGAAACACCATATATTTT.

This clone was counted a single time. A much larger clone differs by one base, so this may be a read error. At the DNA level, this CDR3 is encoded by other sequences in the same sample as well. This rearrangement joins TRBV28 to TRBJ1-5, with unresolved D. The germline V and J ends were trimmed by 3 bases and 5 bases, with 5 bases remaining between them. CDR3 length equals 12 residues. Per the germline V gene, CDR1 is MDHEN and CDR2 is SYDVKM. In nucleotides, the CDR3 is TGTGCCAGCAGTTTTGGGTATCAGCCCCAGCATTTT. Protein product: CASSFGYQPQHF.

V usage is TRBV29-1 and J usage is TRBJ2-1; TRBD2 agrees at 8 bases. Trimming took 8 bases from V and 5 from J; bases not matched to a gene: 5. This CDR3 is built from 12 residues. Per germline, CDR1 SQVTM and CDR2 ANQGSEA. As DNA, the CDR3 is TGCAGCTCGGGCGGGGGGAACAATGAGCAGTTCTTC. It yields the protein CSSGGGNNEQFF.

The chain carries TRBV9 and TRBJ1-4; no reliable D call. The V end was cut by 0 bases, the J end by 3 bases, with 9 bases between. The germline gives CDR1 SGDLS, CDR2 YYNGEE. The CDR3 sequence is 15 residues long. The DNA for the CDR3 is TGTGCCAGCAGCGTAGGTGGCCTCCCTAATGAAAAACTGTTTTTT. It codes for CASSVGGLPNEKLFF.

The chain joins TRBV10-3 to TRBJ2-1, with 9 bases identical to TRBD1. CDR1 ENHRY and CDR2 SYGVKD come from the germline V gene. V lost 8 bases, J lost 6 bases, and 5 bases stayed unmatched. CDR3 size: 13 residues. The CDR3 loop is CAIEGQGSNEQFF. CDR3 sequence (DNA): TGTGCCATCGAGGGACAGGGTAGCAATGAGCAGTTCTTC.

The chain uses TRBV7-9 and TRBJ1-1, with D possibly TRBD1 on 6 matching bases. This CDR3 contains 15 residues. Trimming shortened V by 4 bases and J by 7 bases, and 19 bases separated the two germline ends. Per germline, CDR1 SEHNR and CDR2 FQNEAQ (reference sequence). DNA of the CDR3: TGTGCCAGCAGCTCATGGACAGAAGGGGCCTATGAAGCTTTCTTT. This gives the protein CASSSWTEGAYEAFF.

V and J are TRBV5-1 and TRBJ1-1, with 8 bases aligning to TRBD1. CDR1 and CDR2 from the germline V gene are SGHRS and YFSETQ. With V trimmed by 4 bases and J by 4 bases, 6 bases remained unmatched. The CDR3 consists of 14 residues. CDR3 DNA sequence: TGCGCCAGCAGCCGAACACAGGGGGGCACTGAAGCTTTCTTT. Its translation: CASSRTQGGTEAFF.

V usage is TRBV7-9 and J usage is TRBJ1-1; D might be TRBD1 (5 bases). V shed 5 bases and J shed 5 bases, with 18 bases lying between them. The CDR3 is 15 residues long. CDR1 and CDR2 from the germline V gene are SEHNR and FQNEAQ (reference sequence). CDR3 residues: CASSVSGGRRTEAFF. The CDR3 DNA is TGTGCCAGCAGCGTCAGTGGGGGAAGGCGAACTGAAGCTTTCTTT.

The gene calls are TRBV9 and TRBJ2-3; 9 bases are shared with TRBD1. The length of the CDR3 is 16 residues. Germline CDR1 reads SGDLS; CDR2 reads YYNGEE. J gave up 4 bases and V 3 bases, and 9 bases lay outside the gene matches. The DNA for the CDR3 is TGTGCCAGCAGCGGGAGGGGGGACAGGGTTTCAGATACGCAGTATTTT. This translates into CASSGRGDRVSDTQYF.

The V call is TRBV4-2, the J call TRBJ1-1; 7 nucleotides line up with TRBD1. This CDR3 has 15 amino acids. Germline CDR1 LGHNA, CDR2 YNFKEQ. J was trimmed by 1 base and V by 8 bases; bases with no gene match: 10. The DNA of the CDR3 is TGTGCCAGCGCCCAGGGGGAGGGGAGGAACACTGAAGCTTTCTTT. Residues: CASAQGEGRNTEAFF.

The chain has TRBV4-1 and TRBJ1-4, with a weak D call TRBD1 (5 bases). This CDR3 comprises 14 residues. V was cut by 1 base and J by 7 bases, with 10 bases left in between. Germline V lookup: CDR1 MGHRA, CDR2 YSYEKL. The CDR3 bases are TGCGCCAGCAGCCAAGTCTACGGGGGTGAAAAACTGTTTTTT. This translates into CASSQVYGGEKLFF.

This chain joins TRBV14 and TRBJ2-2; a possible D gene is TRBD1 (5 bases). The CDR3 spans 13 residues. CDR1 and CDR2 from the germline V gene are SGHDN and FVKESK. Trimming left V 7 bases short and J 5 bases short, with 11 bases between. CDR3 in DNA: TGTGCCAGCAAGACAGTGGGAACCGGGGAGCTGTTTTTT. Translated: CASKTVGTGELFF.

This chain uses TRBV30 with TRBJ1-1; 8 nucleotides match TRBD1. Germline V gives CDR1 GTSNPN, CDR2 SVGIG (reference sequence). V was pared by 5 bases and J by 2 bases, with 7 bases of the junction left unmatched. The CDR3 consists of 14 residues. The CDR3 nucleotides read TGTGCCTGGGGTCGGACAGGGCGAAACACTGAAGCTTTCTTT. This codes for CAWGRTGRNTEAFF.

The rearrangement uses TRBV7-2 and TRBJ1-1; D is uncertain. The CDR3 sequence is 13 residues long. Deletions cut 5 bases from V and 3 bases from J, with 10 bases between. Germline assignment: CDR1 SGHTA and CDR2 FQGNSA. The CDR3 nucleotides read TGTGCCAGCAGCGATCAAGGTTACACTGAAGCTTTCTTT. Protein: CASSDQGYTEAFF.

CDR3 nucleotides: TGTGCCAGCAGCCAAGATCCGGGTTTTACGCAGCCCCAGCATTTT. Protein: CASSQDPGFTQPQHF. The chain couples TRBV3-1 (or the pseudogene TRBV3-2) to TRBJ1-5; no definite D call. Germline V CDR1 and CDR2: LGHDT, YNNKEL (reference sequence). The CDR3 loop spans 15 amino acids. V lost 0 bases, J lost 7 bases, and 13 bases lay in between.